This T cell receptor (beta chain) was sequenced during a study of T-cell memory formation after mild COVID-19. About the research overall: TCR clustering was largely donor specific. General study findings and limits: There were some responding clones in pre-infection memory, which suggested that cross-reactive memory had joined.

Details on this clonotype: The antigen is not known.

5'RACE with constant-segment primers built TCRalpha and TCRbeta cDNA libraries with UMIs. Using its own MiXCR run on the 5' RACE reads, TCRdb lists one record per CDR3 protein. The data hold 110,000 or so distinct CDR3 sequences, with 15% to 20% observed a single time. The CDR3 totals 15 residues. V lost 6 bases, J lost 1 base, and 6 bases stayed unmatched. Specimen: PBMCs or a T cell subset sorted from them (not recorded which). The receptor's source is a man aged 18 to 30 who had mild COVID-19 (a few samples of this study predate the infection). Cell type and time point are not known. The rearrangement joins TRBV12-3 or TRBV12-4 to TRBJ2-3; 8 bases align to TRBD2. The CDR3 loop is CASRRSGKGTDTQYF. DNA for the CDR3: TGTGCCAGCAGACGTAGCGGGAAGGGCACAGATACGCAGTATTTT.